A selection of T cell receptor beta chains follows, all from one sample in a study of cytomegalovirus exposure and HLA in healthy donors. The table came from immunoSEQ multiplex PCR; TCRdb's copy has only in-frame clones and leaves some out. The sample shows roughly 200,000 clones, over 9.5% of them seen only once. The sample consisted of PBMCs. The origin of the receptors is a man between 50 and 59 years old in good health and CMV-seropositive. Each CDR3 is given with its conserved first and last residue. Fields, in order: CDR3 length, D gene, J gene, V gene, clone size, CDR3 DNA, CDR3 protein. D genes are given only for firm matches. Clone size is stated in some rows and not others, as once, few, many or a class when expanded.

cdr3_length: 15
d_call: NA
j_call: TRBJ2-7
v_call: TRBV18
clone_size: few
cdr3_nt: TGTGCCAGCTCACCACCGGCGGGGGCGTCTTACGAGCAGTACTTC
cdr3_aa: CASSPPAGASYEQYF

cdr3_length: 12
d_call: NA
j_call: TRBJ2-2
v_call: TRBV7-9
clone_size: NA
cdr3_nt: TGTGCCAGCAGCTCTCGCGGCCGGACTACGTTTTTT
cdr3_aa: CASSSRGRTTFF

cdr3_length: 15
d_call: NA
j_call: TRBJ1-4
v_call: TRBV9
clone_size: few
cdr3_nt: TGTGCCAGCAGCGTAGACGGGGGGAAGAATGAAAAACTGTTTTTT
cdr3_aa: CASSVDGGKNEKLFF

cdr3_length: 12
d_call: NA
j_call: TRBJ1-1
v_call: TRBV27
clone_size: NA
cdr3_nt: TGTGCCAGCAAAGACTCCTGGACTGAAGCTTTCTTT
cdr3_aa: CASKDSWTEAFF

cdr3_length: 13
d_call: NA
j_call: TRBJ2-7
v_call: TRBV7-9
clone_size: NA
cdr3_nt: TGTGCCAGCGAGGGGGGGTTCCCCTACGAGCAGTACTTC
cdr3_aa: CASEGGFPYEQYF

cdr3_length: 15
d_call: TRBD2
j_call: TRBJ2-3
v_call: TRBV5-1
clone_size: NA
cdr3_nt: TGCGCCAGCAGCTTGGGCGGGGGGGTGACAGATACGCAGTATTTT
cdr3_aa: CASSLGGGVTDTQYF

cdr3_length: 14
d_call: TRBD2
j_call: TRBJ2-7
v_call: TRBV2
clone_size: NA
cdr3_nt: TGTGCCAGCAGCCCGACTAGCGGGGGGGGCGAGCAGTACTTC
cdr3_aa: CASSPTSGGGEQYF

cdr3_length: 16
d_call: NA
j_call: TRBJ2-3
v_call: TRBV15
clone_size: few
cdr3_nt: TGTGCCACCAGCAGGCCTAGGGGCCGCCAGGCAGATACGCAGTATTTT
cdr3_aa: CATSRPRGRQADTQYF

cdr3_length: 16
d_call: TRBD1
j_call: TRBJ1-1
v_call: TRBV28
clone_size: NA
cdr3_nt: TGTGCCAGCACCATAAAGTTGGGACAGGGGTACACTGAAGCTTTCTTT
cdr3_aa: CASTIKLGQGYTEAFF

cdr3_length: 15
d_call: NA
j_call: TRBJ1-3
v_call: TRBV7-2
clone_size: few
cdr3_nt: TGTGCCAGCAGCGCCCACGGGGGCTCTGGAAACACCATATATTTT
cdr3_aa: CASSAHGGSGNTIYF

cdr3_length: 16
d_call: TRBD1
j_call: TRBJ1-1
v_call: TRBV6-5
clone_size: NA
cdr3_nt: TGTGCCAGCAGTTACTCGCAGGGACAGGGGAACACTGAAGCTTTCTTT
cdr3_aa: CASSYSQGQGNTEAFF

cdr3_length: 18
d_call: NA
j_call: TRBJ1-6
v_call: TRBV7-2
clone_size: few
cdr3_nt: TGTGCCAGCAGCTCTCAGACTAGATTCGGGTCGGGGGTTCTCACCCTCCACTTT
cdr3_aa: CASSSQTRFGSGVLTLHF

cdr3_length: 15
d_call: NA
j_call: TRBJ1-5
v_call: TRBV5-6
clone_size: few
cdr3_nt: TGTGCCAGCAGCTTGTGGCACCTTAGCAATCAGCCCCAGCATTTT
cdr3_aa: CASSLWHLSNQPQHF

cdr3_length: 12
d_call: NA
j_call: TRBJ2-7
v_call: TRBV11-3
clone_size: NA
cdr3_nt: TGTGCCAGCAGCTTCGACAGTTACGAGCAGTACTTC
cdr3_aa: CASSFDSYEQYF

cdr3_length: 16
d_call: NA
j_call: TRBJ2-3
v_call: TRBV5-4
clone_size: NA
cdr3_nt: TGTGCCAGCAGCTTGGGGGCCAAATCTAGCACAGATACGCAGTATTTT
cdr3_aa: CASSLGAKSSTDTQYF

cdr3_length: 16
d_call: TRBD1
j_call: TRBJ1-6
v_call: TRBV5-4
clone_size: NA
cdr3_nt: TGTGCCAGCAGCTTAGCGCCGGGACAGCAGAATTCACCCCTCCACTTT
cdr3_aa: CASSLAPGQQNSPLHF

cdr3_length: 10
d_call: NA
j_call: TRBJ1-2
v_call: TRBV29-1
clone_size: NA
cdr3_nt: TGCAGCGTGGGGGGTAATGGCTACACCTTC
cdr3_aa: CSVGGNGYTF

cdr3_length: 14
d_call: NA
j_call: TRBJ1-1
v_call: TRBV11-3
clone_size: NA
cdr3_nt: TGTGCCAGCAGGGTCGGGGGGGATGACACTGAAGCTTTCTTT
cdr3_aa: CASRVGGDDTEAFF

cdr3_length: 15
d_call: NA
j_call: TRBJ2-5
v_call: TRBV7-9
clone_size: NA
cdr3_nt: TGTGCCAGCAGCCCACGCACGGGTGTGCGAGAGACCCAGTACTTC
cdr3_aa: CASSPRTGVRETQYF

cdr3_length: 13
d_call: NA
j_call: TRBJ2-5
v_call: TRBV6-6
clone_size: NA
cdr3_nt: TGTGCCAGCAGTTACATGCGATCGGAGACCCAGTACTTC
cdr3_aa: CASSYMRSETQYF

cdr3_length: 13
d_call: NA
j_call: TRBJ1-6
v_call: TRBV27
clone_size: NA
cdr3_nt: TGTGCCAGCAGTTTTCGACACAGTACACCCCTCCACTTT
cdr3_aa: CASSFRHSTPLHF

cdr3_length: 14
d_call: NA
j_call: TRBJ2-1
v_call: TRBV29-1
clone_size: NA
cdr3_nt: TGCAGCGTTGAAGTTAGGCCAGCGGGCAATGAGCAGTTCTTC
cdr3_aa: CSVEVRPAGNEQFF

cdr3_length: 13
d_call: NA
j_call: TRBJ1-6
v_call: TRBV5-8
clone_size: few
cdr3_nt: TGTGCCAGCTACAGGGACCTCCAGTCACCCCTCCACTTT
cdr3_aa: CASYRDLQSPLHF

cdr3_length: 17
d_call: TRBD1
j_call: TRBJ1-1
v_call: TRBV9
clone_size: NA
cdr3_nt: TGTGCCAGCAGCGCCCTCGGGACAGGGGGCCTGAACACTGAAGCTTTCTTT
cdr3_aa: CASSALGTGGLNTEAFF

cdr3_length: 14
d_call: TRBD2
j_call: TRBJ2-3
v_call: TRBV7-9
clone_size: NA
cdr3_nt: TGTGCCAGCAGCTTAGGAGCGGGGGCGGATACGCAGTATTTT
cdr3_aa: CASSLGAGADTQYF

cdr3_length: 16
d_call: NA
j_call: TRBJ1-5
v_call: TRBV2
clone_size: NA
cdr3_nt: TGTGCCAGCAGTGAAGCCGCAGGGCTAAGGAATCAGCCCCAGCATTTT
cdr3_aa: CASSEAAGLRNQPQHF

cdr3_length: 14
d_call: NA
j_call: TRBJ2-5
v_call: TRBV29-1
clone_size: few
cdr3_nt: TGCAGCGTTGACGCGGGGGCGTTTGGAGGGACCCAGTACTTC
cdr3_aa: CSVDAGAFGGTQYF

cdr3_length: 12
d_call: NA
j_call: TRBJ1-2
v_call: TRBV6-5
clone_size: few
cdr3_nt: TGTGCCAGCAGCCCCCTAGGGGGTGGCTACACCTTC
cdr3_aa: CASSPLGGGYTF

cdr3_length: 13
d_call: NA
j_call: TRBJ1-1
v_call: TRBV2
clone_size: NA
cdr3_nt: TGTGCCAGCAGCGCCGACAGGAACACTGAAGCTTTCTTT
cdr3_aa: CASSADRNTEAFF

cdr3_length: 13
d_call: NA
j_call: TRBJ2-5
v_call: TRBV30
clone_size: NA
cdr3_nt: TGTGCCTGGACATCAGGGTTGGAGGAGACCCAGTACTTC
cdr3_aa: CAWTSGLEETQYF

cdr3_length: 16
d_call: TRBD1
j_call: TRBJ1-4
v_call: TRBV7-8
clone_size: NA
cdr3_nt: TGTGCCAGCAGCTTAGCTTCCGGCAGGGGGCCTCGAAAACTGTTTTTT
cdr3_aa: CASSLASGRGPRKLFF

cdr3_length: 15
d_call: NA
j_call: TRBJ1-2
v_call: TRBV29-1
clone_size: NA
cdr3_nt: TGCAGCGTTAAAATGGGTCAGGGATGGGGCTATGGCTACACCTTC
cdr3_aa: CSVKMGQGWGYGYTF

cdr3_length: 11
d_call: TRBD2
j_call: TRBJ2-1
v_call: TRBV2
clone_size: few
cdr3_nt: TGTGCCAGCAGGAGGGAGGGTGAGCAGTTCTTC
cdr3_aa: CASRREGEQFF

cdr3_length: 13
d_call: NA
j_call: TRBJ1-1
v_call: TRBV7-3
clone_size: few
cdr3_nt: TGTGCCAGCAGCTTAAACAGGGCGGATGAAGCTTTCTTT
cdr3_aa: CASSLNRADEAFF

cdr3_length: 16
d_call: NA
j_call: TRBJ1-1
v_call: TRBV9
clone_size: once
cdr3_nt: TGTGCCAGCAGCGTAGGAGTGACGGGAATGAACACTGAAGCTTTCTTT
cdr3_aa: CASSVGVTGMNTEAFF

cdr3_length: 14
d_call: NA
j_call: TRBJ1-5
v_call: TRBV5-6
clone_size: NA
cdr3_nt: TGTGCCAGCAGCTTGGCCAGCGGAAATCAGCCCCAGCATTTT
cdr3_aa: CASSLASGNQPQHF

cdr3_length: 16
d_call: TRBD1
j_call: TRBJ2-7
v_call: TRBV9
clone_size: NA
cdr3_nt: TGTGCCAGCAGCCCACAACCGGGACAGGGTTCCTACGAGCAGTACTTC
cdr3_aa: CASSPQPGQGSYEQYF

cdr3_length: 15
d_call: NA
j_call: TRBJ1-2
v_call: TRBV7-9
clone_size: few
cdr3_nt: TGTGCCAGCAGCTTAATGGGGGGGCGCATAGATGGCTACACCTTC
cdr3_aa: CASSLMGGRIDGYTF

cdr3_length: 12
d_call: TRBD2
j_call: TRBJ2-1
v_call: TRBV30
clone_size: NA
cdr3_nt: TGTGCCTGCAGCGGGACGGATAATGAGCAGTTCTTC
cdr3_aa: CACSGTDNEQFF

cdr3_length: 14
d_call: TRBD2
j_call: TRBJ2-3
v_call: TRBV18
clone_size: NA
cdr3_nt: TGTGCCAGCTCACCACCGGGAGGGTTTGATACGCAGTATTTT
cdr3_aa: CASSPPGGFDTQYF

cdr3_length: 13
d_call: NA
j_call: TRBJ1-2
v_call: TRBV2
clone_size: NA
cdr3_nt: TGTGCCAGCACTCCGAGGGACTTCTATGGCTACACCTTC
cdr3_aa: CASTPRDFYGYTF